Each of the 11 T cell receptor beta chains below was sequenced from the same sample in a study of T cells in Graves' hyperthyroidism and ophthalmopathy. RNA transcripts gave rise to amplified TCR beta CDR3 regions. The HTBI set primed first-round TCR CDR3 RT-PCR. Each CDR3 protein is one row after TCRdb ran MiXCR on the multiplex PCR reads. The sample lists about 290,000 distinct CDR3 sequences; about an eighth were seen once. The specimen sequenced was blood. The receptors here all came from a woman aged 25 to 39 with Graves' hyperthyroidism that later progressed to Graves' ophthalmopathy.

This clonotype came up many times. This chain joins TRBV28 and TRBJ2-7, with TRBD2 matching 9 bases. The CDR3 extends over 17 amino acids. In germline, CDR1 is MDHEN, CDR2 SYDVKM. J gave up 2 bases and V 6 bases, and 14 bases lay outside the gene matches. CDR3 protein: CASSTLEMREGPYEQYF. The CDR3 DNA reads TGTGCCAGCAGCACCCTTGAGATGCGGGAGGGCCCCTACGAGCAGTACTTC. Full variable domain (missing parts from reference TRBV28 and TRBJ2-7): DVKVTQSSRYLVKRTGEKVFLECVQDMDHENMFWYRQDPGLGLRLIYFSYDVKMKEKGDIPEGYSVSREKKERFSLILESASTNQTSMYLCASSTLEMREGPYEQYFGPGTRLTVT.

As concerns this clonotype: This could be a read error, since a much larger clone is one nucleotide away. The V call is TRBV20-1, the J call TRBJ2-3; D is uncertain. Germline lookup yields CDR1 DFQATT and CDR2 SNEGSKA (reference sequence). The length of the CDR3 is 14 residues. Here the CDR3 DNA reads TGCAGTGTTAGAGAGGAAGAGGTCTGGGATACGCAGTATTTT. Protein sequence: CSVREEEVWDTQYF.

This clonotype was recorded many times. This chain links TRBV7-2 with TRBJ1-5; no firm D call. With 5 bases removed from V and 4 bases from J, the gap between germline ends came to 6 bases. Germline CDR1 is SGHTA and CDR2 is FQGNSA. This CDR3 has 12 amino acids. The chain's CDR3 is CASSAINQPQHF. The CDR3 nucleotides are TGTGCCAGCAGCGCCATTAATCAGCCCCAGCATTTT.

This sequence joins TRBV4-3 and TRBJ2-5; 15 positions match TRBD2. The CDR3 is 20 residues long. Germline CDR1 is LGHNA and CDR2 is YSLEER. V trimming: 1 base; J trimming: 5 bases; junction bases outside the gene matches: 14. The CDR3 is CASSQVTGTSGRTGGETQYF. The CDR3 DNA is TGCGCCAGCAGCCAAGTAACGGGGACTAGCGGGAGGACTGGGGGGGAGACCCAGTACTTC.

This clonotype was picked up a small number of times. The chain couples TRBV5-4 to TRBJ2-2, with D perhaps given as TRBD1 or TRBD2 (5 bases each). V lost 2 bases to trimming and J lost 2 bases, with 13 bases between them. This CDR3 spans 16 amino acids. Germline V lookup: CDR1 SGHNT, CDR2 YYREEE (reference sequence). The CDR3 DNA reads TGTGCCAGCAGCTTCCCTGGGGACGATAACACCGGGGAGCTGTTTTTT. This encodes CASSFPGDDNTGELFF.

The table lists this clonotype with many counts. The chain carries TRBV12-3 or TRBV12-4 and TRBJ2-2; TRBD1 agrees at 9 bases. This CDR3 has 18 amino acids. The junction had 12 bases not matched to a gene; V was cut back by 6 bases and J by 1 base. CDR3 in DNA: TGTGCCAGCAGACCAAGGACAGGGGACAGCGAGAACACCGGGGAGCTGTTTTTT. Residues: CASRPRTGDSENTGELFF.

This clonotype has just a few counts. The chain recombines TRBV5-4 with TRBJ1-6; a weak D match, TRBD1 (6 bases). With 5 bases removed from V and 10 bases from J, the gap between germline ends came to 16 bases. Germline loops: CDR1 SGHNT, CDR2 YYREEE (reference sequence). This CDR3 has 14 residues. The CDR3 DNA follows: TGTGCCAGCAGTTGGAAAGGGGGACCGTCACCCCTCCACTTT. This gives the protein CASSWKGGPSPLHF. The full variable domain, with the rest looked up from reference TRBV5-4 and TRBJ1-6, is ETGVTQSPTHLIKTRGQQVTLRCSSQSGHNTVSWYQQALGQGPQFIFQYYREEENGRGNFPPRFSGLQFPNYSSELNVNALELDDSALYLCASSWKGGPSPLHFGNGTRLTVT.

This clonotype was recorded many times. The gene calls are TRBV28 and TRBJ1-2; TRBD1 matches 10 bases. Germline V CDR1 and CDR2: MDHEN, SYDVKM. J lost 5 bases, V lost 4 bases, and 10 bases had no gene match. This CDR3 is 16 amino acids long. The CDR3 loop reads CASSSGQGGSRYGYTF. For the CDR3, the DNA is TGTGCCAGCAGTTCAGGACAGGGGGGATCGCGATATGGCTACACCTTC.

This clonotype occurred a few times. For the CDR3, the DNA is TGTGCCAGCAGCCTCCAAGCGGGATCGGCAGATACGCAGTATTTT. Translated: CASSLQAGSADTQYF. This rearrangement joins TRBV9 to TRBJ2-3; 7 bases fit TRBD2. Trimming at V came to 4 bases and at J to 4 bases, leaving 9 bases not matched to a gene. CDR1 is SGDLS and CDR2 is YYNGEE in the germline V gene. This CDR3 comprises 15 residues.

This clonotype was detected only a few times. The V and J genes are TRBV28 and TRBJ1-1; 8 nucleotides match TRBD1. V trimming: 4 bases; J trimming: 1 base; junction bases outside the gene matches: 5. The germline V gene has CDR1 MDHEN and CDR2 SYDVKM. The CDR3 covers 15 residues. The CDR3 region is CASSSYRGENTEAFF. CDR3 in DNA: TGTGCCAGCAGTTCTTACAGGGGGGAGAACACTGAAGCTTTCTTT.

Remarks on this clonotype: At one end the junction does not follow the germline gene, possibly because of a read error. This chain joins TRBV2 and TRBJ1-5; D ambiguous. The CDR3 runs to 16 residues. Germline-derived CDR1 and CDR2 are SNHLY and FYNNEI. CDR3 residues: CASSEIGGRSNQSQHF. The CDR3 DNA sequence: TGTGCCAGCAGTGAAATTGGAGGGAGGAGCAATCAGTCCCAGCATTTT. Full variable domain (outside the CDR3, taken from reference TRBV2 and TRBJ1-5): EPEVTQTPSHQVTQMGQEVILRCVPISNHLYFYWYRQILGQKVEFLVSFYNNEISEKSEIFDDQFSVERPDGSNFTLKIRSTKLEDSAMYFCASSEIGGRSNQSQHFGDGTRLSIL.